This TCR beta chain was observed in a study of CD8 T cells in ankylosing spondylitis. Study outcomes and limitations: Reports of some motif variants in reactive arthritis synovial fluid and blood predate this one. Significant enrichment of disease-linked clones was reportedly seen in matched ankylosing spondylitis synovial fluid. Disease-linked clones, CD8+, were relatively rare in peripheral blood. Seemingly distinctive of ankylosing spondylitis blood was a TCR beta motif formed by eight highly homologous variants.

In making TCR beta libraries, quantitative 5'-RACE with molecular barcodes was used. TCRdb recomputed calls from the 5' RACE reads with MiXCR, one row per CDR3 protein. The sample includes roughly 450,000 distinct CDR3 sequences, 20% to 30% seen only once; the top ten take about 0.9%. Trimming removed 5 bases from V and 7 bases from J; junction bases left unmatched: 11. Germline V gene lookup returns CDR1 MDHEN and CDR2 SYDVKM. This CDR3 has 16 amino acids. Notes on this clonotype: The antigen remains unidentified.

Sequenced material: blood, either unsorted or a sorted T cell fraction (not recorded which). This clonotype originated in a male donor with ankylosing spondylitis. This rearrangement joins TRBV28 to TRBJ1-4; 9 nucleotides agree with TRBD1. The CDR3 reads CASSLPMGTGTEKLFF. In nucleotides, the CDR3 is TGTGCCAGCAGTCTTCCAATGGGGACAGGGACTGAAAAACTGTTTTTT.